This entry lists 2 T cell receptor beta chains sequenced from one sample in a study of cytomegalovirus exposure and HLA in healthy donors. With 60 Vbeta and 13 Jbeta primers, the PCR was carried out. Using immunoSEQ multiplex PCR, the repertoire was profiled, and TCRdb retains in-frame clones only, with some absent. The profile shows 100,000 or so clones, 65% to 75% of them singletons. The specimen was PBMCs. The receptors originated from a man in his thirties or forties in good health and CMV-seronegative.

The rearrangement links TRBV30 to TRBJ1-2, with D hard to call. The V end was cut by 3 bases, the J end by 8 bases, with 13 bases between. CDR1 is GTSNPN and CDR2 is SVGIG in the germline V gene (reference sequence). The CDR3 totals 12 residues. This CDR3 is CAWSPLGGGYTF. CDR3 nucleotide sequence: TGTGCCTGGAGCCCTTTGGGAGGAGGCTACACCTTC.

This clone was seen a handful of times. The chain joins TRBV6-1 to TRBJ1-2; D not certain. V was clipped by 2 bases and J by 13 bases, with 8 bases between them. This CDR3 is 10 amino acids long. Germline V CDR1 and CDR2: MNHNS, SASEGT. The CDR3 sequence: CASSERGPTF. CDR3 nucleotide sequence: TGTGCCAGCAGTGAACGTGGCCCCACCTTC.